This T cell receptor beta chain emerged from a study of blood T cell repertoires in COVID-19. Study overall: Both acute and convalescent COVID-19 samples were obtained from the United States, Italy and Spain. T cells, B-cell-depleted T cells, or PBMCs supplied cDNA or gDNA.

Under the authors' procedure: Quantification of nucleated cells was approximated via reference gene primer amplification. Assay: immunoSEQ multiplex PCR; the TCRdb copy retains only in-frame clones and omits some. The V and J calls and the clone size are those of that table, but D and trimming were determined from the DNA. The table shows 140,000 to 150,000 clones, with approximately 80% occurring only once. Germline values: CDR1 MDHEN, CDR2 SYDVKM. The CDR3 is 15 residues long. The trim removed 5 bases at V and 9 bases at J, leaving 8 bases unmatched. The receptor was derived from a woman aged 40 to 50 with active or convalescent COVID-19. The material sequenced was peripheral blood. V is TRBV28 and J is TRBJ1-6; 9 bases line up with TRBD1. CDR3 in amino acids: CASSPYTGGSSPLHF. As DNA, the CDR3 is TGTGCCAGCAGTCCATACACAGGGGGCAGTTCACCCCTCCACTTT.